The 14 T cell receptor beta chains in this list originate from one sample, sequenced in a study of blood T cells in healthy people across ages. Together with a sample-barcoded 5' primer, a J-beta primer mix was included in a second PCR lasting about 7 to 12 cycles. Each CDR3 protein is one row after TCRdb ran MiXCR on the 5' RACE reads. Here the sample spans about 1.4 million distinct CDR3 sequences, roughly 64% being singletons. The sample taken for sequencing was blood. These receptors all come from a man aged 18-30 years in good health.

V usage is TRBV29-1 and J usage is TRBJ2-1, with 9 bases aligning to TRBD2. Trimming took 6 bases from V and 5 from J; bases not matched to a gene: 11. CDR1 and CDR2 (germline): SQVTM, ANQGSEA. This CDR3 has 15 amino acids. CDR3 coding DNA: TGCAGCGTGTCACTCGGGACTAGCACAGACAATGAGCAGTTCTTC. Protein product: CSVSLGTSTDNEQFF.

This clonotype was seen a few times. The chain links TRBV5-6 to TRBJ1-6; tentative D call: TRBD1 (5 bases). CDR3 length: 14 residues. The V and J ends lost 0 bases and 8 bases respectively, with 9 bases between them. CDR1 SGHDT and CDR2 YYEEEE come from the germline V gene. The CDR3 reads CASSLGRADSPLHF. The CDR3 nucleotides are TGTGCCAGCAGCTTGGGCAGGGCGGATTCACCCCTCCACTTT.

V is TRBV20-1 and J is TRBJ2-1; the D gene could be TRBD1 or TRBD2 (5 bases each). The V gene lost 5 bases and the J gene lost 7 bases, with 15 bases spanning the gap. The CDR3 sequence is 13 residues long. Germline V gene data show CDR1 as DFQATT and CDR2 as SNEGSKA (reference sequence). The CDR3, as DNA: TGCAGTGCTCGCCCGGGACCCGGTAATGAGCAGTTCTTC. This encodes CSARPGPGNEQFF.

The chain has TRBV6-6 and TRBJ1-2, with D possibly TRBD1 on 5 matching bases. Deletions cut 5 bases from V and 8 bases from J, with 12 bases between. The germline CDR1 and CDR2 sequences are MNHNY and SVGAGI (reference sequence). The CDR3 covers 12 residues. This CDR3 is CASSLLTDGYTF. The CDR3 DNA reads as TGTGCCAGCAGTCTACTGACAGACGGCTACACCTTC.

The chain has TRBV11-2 and TRBJ2-7, with 7 bases lining up with TRBD2. This CDR3 region has 16 residues. Germline-derived CDR1 and CDR2 are SGHAT and FQNNGV. Trimming took 5 bases from V and 1 from J; bases not matched to a gene: 11. The DNA of the CDR3 is TGTGCCAGCAGCACTGCGGGGGAAAGGGTGTCCTACGAGCAGTACTTC. This encodes CASSTAGERVSYEQYF. The whole variable domain, filled in from reference TRBV11-2 and TRBJ2-7, reads EAGVAQSPRYKIIEKRQSVAFWCNPISGHATLYWYQQILGQGPKLLIQFQNNGVVDDSQLPKDRFSAERLKGVDSTLKIQPAKLEDSAVYLCASSTAGERVSYEQYFGPGTRLTVT.

The V and J genes are TRBV6-1 and TRBJ2-7; D unclear. Trimming removed 2 bases from V and 3 bases from J, with 5 bases in between. The CDR3 totals 12 residues. Germline CDR1 reads MNHNS; CDR2 reads SASEGT. The CDR3 is CASSEQLYEQYF. In DNA, the CDR3 is TGTGCCAGCAGTGAACAGCTCTACGAGCAGTACTTC.

This chain links TRBV3-1 with TRBJ2-1; no firm D call. V gave up 0 bases and J gave up 0 bases, with 6 bases separating them. The CDR3 contains 15 residues. Germline CDR1 LGHDT, CDR2 YNNKEL (reference sequence). CDR3 sequence reads: CASSQDPNSYNEQFF. Here the CDR3 DNA reads TGTGCCAGCAGCCAAGACCCGAACTCCTACAATGAGCAGTTCTTC.

CDR3 sequence: CASSGGGRQGVYEQYF. The DNA of the CDR3 is TGTGCCAGCAGTGGGGGGGGACGGCAGGGCGTGTACGAGCAGTACTTC. The rearrangement joins TRBV2 to TRBJ2-5; 7 nucleotides line up with TRBD2. The J call may be in error: the DNA end matches TRBJ2-7 better. This CDR3 comprises 16 residues. In germline, CDR1 is SNHLY, CDR2 FYNNEI.

CDR3 bases: TGTGCCAGCAGTCCCCGGACAGGGGGGATTGGCTACACCTTC. It translates to CASSPRTGGIGYTF. The chain combines TRBV6-5 with TRBJ1-2; 10 positions match TRBD1. Trimming removed 5 bases from V and 7 bases from J; junction bases left unmatched: 7. The length of the CDR3 is 14 residues. CDR1 is MNHEY and CDR2 is SVGAGI in the germline V gene.

The sample holds a few counts of this clonotype. This chain joins TRBV24-1 and TRBJ2-1; 7 nucleotides match TRBD2. Trimming at V came to 3 bases and at J to 3 bases, leaving 4 bases not matched to a gene. Germline V gene lookup returns CDR1 KGHDR and CDR2 SFDVKD. The length of the CDR3 is 15 residues. DNA for the CDR3: TGTGCCACCAGTGATGAGGCTAGCGGCTACAATGAGCAGTTCTTC. Residues: CATSDEASGYNEQFF.

This clonotype was recorded a few times. The chain uses TRBV10-3 and TRBJ1-4, with D possibly matching TRBD1 (6 bases). The length of the CDR3 is 14 residues. CDR1 and CDR2 from the germline V gene are ENHRY and SYGVKD. Trimming pared 10 bases from V and 3 bases from J, leaving 15 bases between. CDR3 residues: CANPRTVPNEKLFF. CDR3 sequence (DNA): TGTGCCAATCCTCGGACAGTTCCTAATGAAAAACTGTTTTTT.

The chain combines TRBV30 with TRBJ2-7, with a weak D call TRBD1 (6 bases). Germline V CDR1 and CDR2: GTSNPN, SVGIG (reference sequence). Trimming took off 3 bases at V and 2 bases at J, with 14 bases between the two ends. CDR3 length equals 14 residues. CDR3 DNA: TGTGCCTGGAGGAGGGGGTTTGGCCCCTACGAGCAGTACTTC. This sequence encodes CAWRRGFGPYEQYF.

The chain carries TRBV7-6 and TRBJ2-1; 15 bases line up with TRBD2. Germline V CDR1 and CDR2: SGHVS, FNYEAQ. The V segment lost 1 base and the J segment 9 bases; nucleotides outside the gene matches: 10. The CDR3 has 18 residues. CDR3 loop: CASSLVPGLAGGQGEQFF. The CDR3 nucleotides are TGTGCCAGCAGCTTAGTCCCGGGACTAGCGGGGGGCCAGGGTGAGCAGTTCTTC.

The chain recombines TRBV27 with TRBJ2-3; D ambiguous. CDR3 length: 15 amino acids. V lost 5 bases and J lost 0, with 12 bases in between. The germline gives CDR1 MNHEY, CDR2 SMNVEV (reference sequence). The CDR3 DNA reads as TGTGCCAGCAGTATGAACTTTGGCAGCACAGATACGCAGTATTTT. Translating it yields CASSMNFGSTDTQYF.